The 12 T cell receptor beta chains listed next were all sequenced from one sample in a study of identical twins. TCRdb re-called the 5' RACE reads with MiXCR, one entry per CDR3 protein. The repertoire holds about 520,000 distinct CDR3 sequences, with approximately 22% as singletons. The same sample was also studied in work on T cells expressing NK-cell markers.

The material sequenced was CD4+ T cells sorted from blood. Receptor source: a woman in her late teens or twenties in good health.

In its sample, this clonotype was seen a few times. The V call is TRBV5-1, the J call TRBJ2-3, with 10 bases lining up with TRBD2. CDR1 is SGHRS and CDR2 is YFSETQ in the germline V gene. The junction had 8 bases not matched to a gene; V was cut back by 7 bases and J by 6 bases. This CDR3 has 14 residues. The CDR3 region has the DNA TGCGCCAGCCGACGAGTTAGCGGGGGGGATACGCAGTATTTT. This encodes CASRRVSGGDTQYF.

In its sample, this clonotype was seen many times. The chain carries TRBV7-2 and TRBJ1-5; the match to TRBD1 covers 9 bases. Trimming cost V 1 base and J 7 bases; bases outside gene matches: 5. The CDR3 runs 15 residues. From germline, CDR1 is SGHTA and CDR2 FQGNSA. CDR3 region: CASSLEGQGGQPQHF. The CDR3, as DNA: TGTGCCAGCAGCTTAGAGGGACAGGGTGGACAGCCCCAGCATTTT.

The J gene is TRBJ2-7, the V gene TRBV27; 16 nucleotides align to TRBD2. After removal of 5 bases from V and 5 bases from J, the junction contained 3 bases not matched to a gene. CDR1 MNHEY and CDR2 SMNVEV come from the germline V gene (reference sequence). The CDR3 has 15 amino acids. In nucleotides, the CDR3 is TGTGCCAGCAGTGGGACTAGCGGGAGGGCCAACGAGCAGTACTTC. It translates to CASSGTSGRANEQYF.

This clonotype has only a few counts. This chain connects TRBV3-1 to TRBJ2-1; 7 positions agree with TRBD2. The germline V gene encodes CDR1 LGHDT and CDR2 YNNKEL (reference sequence). CDR3 length: 14 residues. The V and J ends lost 4 bases and 10 bases, in that order; junction bases with no gene match: 10. The DNA for the CDR3 is TGTGCCAGCAGCCTGGGGGGAGGGCCAGGCGAGCAGTTCTTC. Residues: CASSLGGGPGEQFF.

The genes are TRBV3-1 and TRBJ1-1; D gene unclear. The germline CDR1 and CDR2 sequences are LGHDT and YNNKEL (reference sequence). Deletions cut 1 base from V and 4 bases from J, with 10 bases between. The CDR3 extends over 14 amino acids. The CDR3 protein is CASSQALLGTEAFF. The DNA for the CDR3 is TGTGCCAGCAGCCAAGCTCTTCTAGGCACTGAAGCTTTCTTT.

The rearrangement uses TRBV7-9 and TRBJ1-1, with a possible D match to TRBD1 (5 bases). V was clipped by 5 bases and J by 11 bases, with 15 bases between them. The length of the CDR3 is 12 residues. Germline V gives CDR1 SEHNR, CDR2 FQNEAQ (reference sequence). CDR3 bases: TGTGCCAGCAGCCAGACGGGGGGGTTGGCTTTCTTT. Amino acid sequence: CASSQTGGLAFF.

This clonotype was detected a few times. The chain couples TRBV12-3 or TRBV12-4 to TRBJ2-5; D perhaps matches TRBD2 (5 bases). Trimming removed 7 bases from V and 7 bases from J, with 13 bases in between. This CDR3 is 12 amino acids long. The CDR3 protein is CASTRGDGTQYF. The DNA of the CDR3 is TGTGCCAGCACCCGGGGAGACGGGACCCAGTACTTC.

The genes are TRBV20-1 and TRBJ2-1; a weak D match, TRBD2 (5 bases). There are 16 residues in the CDR3. CDR1 is DFQATT, CDR2 SNEGSKA, per germline (reference sequence). With 2 bases removed from V and 0 bases from J, the gap between germline ends came to 14 bases. CDR3 residues: CSARTLRSGSYNEQFF. CDR3 coding DNA: TGCAGTGCTAGAACGTTAAGGAGCGGCTCCTACAATGAGCAGTTCTTC.

The chain employs TRBV15 and TRBJ1-6, with D maybe TRBD1 (5 bases). The CDR3 spans 15 residues. Trimming took 1 base from V and 12 from J, leaving 16 bases between them. Germline CDR1 reads LNHNV; CDR2 reads YYDKDF (reference sequence). CDR3 DNA sequence: TGTGCCACCAGCAGAGTTGGGACCCTCACCCTACCCCTCCACTTT. It encodes CATSRVGTLTLPLHF.

This clonotype was counted many times. This chain joins TRBV12-3 or TRBV12-4 and TRBJ2-7, with D tentatively TRBD1 (6 bases). V was shortened by 3 bases and J by 2 bases, with 14 bases between the two germline ends. The CDR3 covers 15 residues. Here the CDR3 reads CASSFGQGGPYEQYF. CDR3 nucleotides: TGTGCCAGCAGTTTCGGGCAAGGGGGACCCTACGAGCAGTACTTC.

The V and J genes are TRBV5-1 and TRBJ2-3; 14 bases are shared with TRBD2. CDR3 length: 19 residues. Germline V gene data show CDR1 as SGHRS and CDR2 as YFSETQ. V trimming: 4 bases; J trimming: 1 base; junction bases outside the gene matches: 11. In DNA, the CDR3 is TGCGCCAGCAGCCTTGCCGGGACTAGCGGGAGTATGGGCACAGATACGCAGTATTTT. This encodes CASSLAGTSGSMGTDTQYF. The full variable domain, in which reference TRBV5-1 and TRBJ2-3 provide the parts outside the CDR3, is KAGVTQTPRYLIKTRGQQVTLSCSPISGHRSVSWYQQTPGQGLQFLFEYFSETQRNKGNFPGRFSGRQFSNSRSEMNVSTLELGDSALYLCASSLAGTSGSMGTDTQYFGPGTRLTVL.

This clonotype was seen repeatedly, ten times or more. The gene calls are TRBV12-3 or TRBV12-4 and TRBJ2-7, with D possibly being TRBD1 or TRBD2 (5 bases each). Trimming stripped 6 bases from V and 0 bases from J, with 15 bases between. This CDR3 region has 15 residues. Here the CDR3 reads CASSPSGRYSYEQYF. For the CDR3, the DNA is TGTGCCAGCAGCCCTTCGGGACGGTACTCCTACGAGCAGTACTTC.